The 21 T cell receptor beta chains given below trace back to one sample, sequenced in a study of blood T cell repertoires in COVID-19. Some clones are missing from TCRdb's copy, which holds only in-frame ones; the method was immunoSEQ multiplex PCR. The repertoire holds around 280,000 clones, with around 87% as singletons. Sequenced material: peripheral blood. Source of these receptors: a man aged 65-85 years with acute or convalescent COVID-19.

The rearrangement joins TRBV7-2 to TRBJ2-3; 7 nucleotides agree with TRBD1. The CDR3 is 13 amino acids. Germline-derived CDR1 and CDR2 are SGHTA and FQGNSA. The ends lost 5 bases at V and 10 bases at J; junction bases unmatched: 9. The CDR3 sequence: CASSGLAGGAQYF. The CDR3 DNA sequence: TGTGCCAGCAGCGGCCTCGCAGGGGGTGCGCAGTATTTT.

J is TRBJ2-1 and V is TRBV9; D is ambiguous. V shed 4 bases and J shed 4 bases, with 18 bases lying between them. Germline V lookup: CDR1 SGDLS, CDR2 YYNGEE. The CDR3 consists of 16 residues. CDR3 sequence (DNA): TGTGCCAGCAGCTCCTTTTATTCCAAAACTTACAATGAGCAGTTCTTC. Translating gives CASSSFYSKTYNEQFF. Complete variable domain (other parts from reference TRBV9 and TRBJ2-1): DSGVTQTPKHLITATGQRVTLRCSPRSGDLSVYWYQQSLDQGLQFLIQYYNGEERAKGNILERFSAQQFPDLHSELNLSSLELGDSALYFCASSSFYSKTYNEQFFGPGTRLTVL.

The chain links TRBV5-1 to TRBJ1-1; weak D call: TRBD1 (6 bases). Germline V gene data show CDR1 as SGHRS and CDR2 as YFSETQ. The V end was cut by 7 bases, the J end by 1 base, with 14 bases between. This CDR3 comprises 14 residues. CDR3 residues: CASRGDIRNTEAFF. The CDR3 region has the DNA TGCGCCAGCCGTGGGGACATCAGGAACACTGAAGCTTTCTTT.

As concerns this clone: A junction boundary mismatches the germline segment, possibly from a read error. The chain uses TRBV6-6 and TRBJ2-2; maybe TRBD1 (6 bases). The CDR3 runs to 15 residues. Germline V lookup: CDR1 MNHNY, CDR2 SVGAGI (reference sequence). CDR3 DNA sequence: TGTGCCAGCAGCTATACAGGGCTGAACGCCGGGGAGCTGTTTTTT. Translation gives CASSYTGLNAGELFF.

The genes are TRBV6-5 and TRBJ2-3; D remains unclear. Trimming removed 8 bases from V and 0 bases from J, with 6 bases in between. Germline CDR1 reads MNHEY; CDR2 reads SVGAGI. The CDR3 contains 12 residues. CDR3 DNA: TGTGCCAGCGGCCCTAGCACAGATACGCAGTATTTT. This encodes CASGPSTDTQYF.

The gene calls are TRBV5-1 and TRBJ1-1, with 7 bases lining up with TRBD1. Germline assignment: CDR1 SGHRS and CDR2 YFSETQ. The CDR3 runs to 15 residues. V trimming: 4 bases; J trimming: 1 base; junction bases outside the gene matches: 7. CDR3 DNA sequence: TGCGCCAGCAGCATACAGGGGCCCCCGAACACTGAAGCTTTCTTT. Residues: CASSIQGPPNTEAFF.

V gene TRBV10-3 combines with J gene TRBJ2-2; no firm D call. CDR1 is ENHRY, CDR2 SYGVKD, per germline. This CDR3 has 13 amino acids. V gave up 3 bases and J gave up 2 bases, with 4 bases separating them. The CDR3 protein is CAISDYNTGELFF. Here the CDR3 DNA reads TGTGCCATCAGTGATTATAACACCGGGGAGCTGTTTTTT.

In this sample, this clone turned up once. The V gene is TRBV9, the J gene TRBJ2-1; TRBD2 agrees at 12 bases. Germline lookup yields CDR1 SGDLS and CDR2 YYNGEE. This CDR3 spans 16 amino acids. V was pared by 0 bases and J by 4 bases, with 2 bases of the junction left unmatched. As DNA, the CDR3 is TGTGCCAGCAGCGTAGCCGGGACTAGCGGGTACAATGAGCAGTTCTTC. Translating gives CASSVAGTSGYNEQFF.

The chain employs TRBV30 and TRBJ2-3; D may be TRBD2 (7 bases). Germline loops: CDR1 GTSNPN, CDR2 SVGIG (reference sequence). This CDR3 is 13 amino acids long. Trimming took 8 bases from V and 0 from J, leaving 12 bases between them. Here the CDR3 reads CAGGRGSTDTQYF. In DNA, the CDR3 is TGTGCCGGAGGGAGGGGGAGCACAGATACGCAGTATTTT. Using reference TRBV30 and TRBJ2-3 for the parts outside the CDR3, the full variable domain is SQTIHQWPATLVQPVGSPLSLECTVEGTSNPNLYWYRQAAGRGLQLLFYSVGIGQISSEVPQNLSASRPQDRQFILSSKKLLLSDSGFYLCAGGRGSTDTQYFGPGTRLTVL.

V usage is TRBV7-2 and J usage is TRBJ2-7; TRBD2 matches at 9 bases. Losses at the gene ends were 0 bases for V and 0 bases for J; bases not matched to a gene: 9. There are 18 residues in the CDR3. Germline V gives CDR1 SGHTA, CDR2 FQGNSA. CDR3 sequence: CASSLAGMTSGLSYEQYF. The CDR3 DNA follows: TGTGCCAGCAGCTTAGCCGGGATGACTAGCGGTCTCTCCTACGAGCAGTACTTC.

The chain recombines TRBV18 with TRBJ2-1; the D gene is possibly TRBD1 (5 bases). This CDR3 is built from 13 residues. V was pared by 4 bases and J by 6 bases, with 10 bases between. Germline V gene data show CDR1 as KGHSH and CDR2 as LQKENI. The CDR3 sequence is CASSLGHANEQFF. CDR3 in DNA: TGTGCCAGCTCACTCGGACACGCCAATGAGCAGTTCTTC.

The CDR3 sequence: CASSRATGFGSNQPQHF. The CDR3 DNA sequence: TGTGCCAGCAGCCGAGCTACGGGGTTTGGGAGCAATCAGCCCCAGCATTTT. The chain is built from TRBV27 and TRBJ1-5; unclear D gene. Trimming pared 6 bases from V and 1 base from J, leaving 19 bases between. There are 17 residues in the CDR3. Germline-derived CDR1 and CDR2 are MNHEY and SMNVEV (reference sequence).

The V call is TRBV19, the J call TRBJ1-2; D is possibly TRBD1 (6 bases). Germline V gene lookup returns CDR1 LNHDA and CDR2 SQIVND (reference sequence). The length of the CDR3 is 15 residues. The V end was cut by 7 bases, the J end by 4 bases, with 19 bases between. CDR3 in amino acids: CASTRTGQPIYGYTF. The CDR3 DNA is TGTGCCAGTACCCGAACCGGACAGCCTATCTATGGCTACACCTTC.

The rearrangement links TRBV27 to TRBJ2-7; a weak D match, TRBD1 (6 bases). Trimming left V 0 bases short and J 3 bases short, with 12 bases between. Germline CDR1 is MNHEY and CDR2 is SMNVEV (reference sequence). The CDR3 loop spans 15 amino acids. CDR3 sequence: CASSLSPQGNYEQYF. Here the CDR3 DNA reads TGTGCCAGCAGTTTATCCCCACAGGGAAACTACGAGCAGTACTTC.

The J gene is TRBJ1-2, the V gene TRBV28; no definite D call. The germline CDR1 and CDR2 sequences are MDHEN and SYDVKM. CDR3 length equals 14 residues. The germline V and J ends were trimmed by 3 bases and 8 bases, with 16 bases remaining between them. This CDR3 reads CASSFFSGVGGYTF. CDR3 in DNA: TGTGCCAGCAGTTTCTTTAGCGGGGTTGGAGGCTACACCTTC.

This clone was observed a few times. The gene calls are TRBV25-1 and TRBJ2-1, with 7 bases lining up with TRBD1. Trimming removed 5 bases from V and 0 bases from J; junction bases left unmatched: 4. Germline CDR1 MGHDK, CDR2 SYGVNS. The CDR3 loop spans 15 amino acids. This chain's CDR3 is CASSRTGLSYNEQFF. The DNA for the CDR3 is TGTGCCAGCAGTCGGACAGGCCTCTCCTACAATGAGCAGTTCTTC.

The chain links TRBV15 to TRBJ2-7; D is perhaps TRBD2 (6 bases). CDR3 length equals 15 residues. Germline CDR1 and CDR2: LNHNV and YYDKDF (reference sequence). Between the trimmed V and J ends, which lost 1 base and 1 base, there was a span of 11 bases. The CDR3 sequence is CATSRGKGLSYEQYF. DNA for the CDR3: TGTGCCACCAGCAGAGGGAAGGGACTTTCCTACGAGCAGTACTTC.

Turning to this clone: Sequence at one end of the junction differs from germline and may be a read error. This chain uses TRBV28 with TRBJ1-1, with no clear D. Germline V gene sequence: CDR1 MDHEN, CDR2 SYDVKM. This CDR3 region has 15 residues. The CDR3 coding sequence is TGTGCCAGCACTTTAGAACCGGCAGGGAACACTGAAGCTTTCTTT. This gives the protein CASTLEPAGNTEAFF.

The chain combines TRBV4-1 with TRBJ2-1; 9 bases fit TRBD2. This CDR3 has 16 amino acids. CDR1 is MGHRA, CDR2 YSYEKL, per germline. J lost 2 bases, V lost 2 bases, and 4 bases had no gene match. For the CDR3, the DNA is TGCGCCAGCAGCCAACGTCCTAGCGGGACCTACAATGAGCAGTTCTTC. Its protein product is CASSQRPSGTYNEQFF.

The V gene is TRBV4-1, the J gene TRBJ1-2; tentative D call: TRBD1 (5 bases). Trimming removed 6 bases from V and 4 bases from J, with 18 bases in between. This CDR3 contains 15 residues. Germline values: CDR1 MGHRA, CDR2 YSYEKL. CDR3 loop: CASSLPGGGLYGYTF. CDR3 nucleotides: TGCGCCAGCAGTCTACCGGGGGGAGGTCTCTATGGCTACACCTTC.

This rearrangement joins TRBV6-5 to TRBJ2-2; D possibly corresponds to TRBD1 (5 bases). The CDR3 runs to 13 residues. Germline loops: CDR1 MNHEY, CDR2 SVGAGI. Trimming pared 6 bases from V and 9 bases from J, leaving 14 bases between. As DNA, the CDR3 is TGTGCCAGCAGAGCTGACAGTGTCTGGGAGCTGTTTTTT. This translates into CASRADSVWELFF.